The present TCR beta chain was sequenced within a study of blood T cell repertoires in COVID-19. In the original processing: Estimation of nucleated cell counts was performed using reference gene primer amplification. Here immunoSEQ multiplex PCR was the method, and the copy in TCRdb shows in-frame clones only, minus some. The V and J calls and clone size are taken from that table; D and trimming were inferred from the DNA. The sample includes 88,000 or so clones, about nine tenths of them seen just once. The V end was cut by 6 bases, the J end by 2 bases, with 4 bases between. The CDR3 has 12 amino acids. From germline, CDR1 is MNHEY and CDR2 SVGAGI.

Sequencing used peripheral blood. The clonotype was recovered from a man aged 50 to 60 with acute or convalescent COVID-19. The chain couples TRBV6-5 to TRBJ2-2; D is unclear. The CDR3 here is CASSFNTGELFF. In DNA form, the CDR3 reads TGTGCCAGCAGCTTTAACACCGGGGAGCTGTTTTTT.